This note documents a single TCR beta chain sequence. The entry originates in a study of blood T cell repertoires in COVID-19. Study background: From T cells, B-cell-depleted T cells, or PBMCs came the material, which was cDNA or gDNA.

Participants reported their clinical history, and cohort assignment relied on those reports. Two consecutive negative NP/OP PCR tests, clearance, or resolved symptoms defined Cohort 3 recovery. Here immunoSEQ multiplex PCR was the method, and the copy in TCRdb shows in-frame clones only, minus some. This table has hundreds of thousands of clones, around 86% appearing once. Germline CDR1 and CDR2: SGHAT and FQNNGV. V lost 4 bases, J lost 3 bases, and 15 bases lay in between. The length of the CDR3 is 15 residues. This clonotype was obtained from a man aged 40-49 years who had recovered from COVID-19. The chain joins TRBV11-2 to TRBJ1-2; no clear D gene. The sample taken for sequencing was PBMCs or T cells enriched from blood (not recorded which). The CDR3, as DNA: TGTGCCAGCAGCTCCCCAAGGTGGGGAGACTATGGCTACACCTTC. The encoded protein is CASSSPRWGDYGYTF.